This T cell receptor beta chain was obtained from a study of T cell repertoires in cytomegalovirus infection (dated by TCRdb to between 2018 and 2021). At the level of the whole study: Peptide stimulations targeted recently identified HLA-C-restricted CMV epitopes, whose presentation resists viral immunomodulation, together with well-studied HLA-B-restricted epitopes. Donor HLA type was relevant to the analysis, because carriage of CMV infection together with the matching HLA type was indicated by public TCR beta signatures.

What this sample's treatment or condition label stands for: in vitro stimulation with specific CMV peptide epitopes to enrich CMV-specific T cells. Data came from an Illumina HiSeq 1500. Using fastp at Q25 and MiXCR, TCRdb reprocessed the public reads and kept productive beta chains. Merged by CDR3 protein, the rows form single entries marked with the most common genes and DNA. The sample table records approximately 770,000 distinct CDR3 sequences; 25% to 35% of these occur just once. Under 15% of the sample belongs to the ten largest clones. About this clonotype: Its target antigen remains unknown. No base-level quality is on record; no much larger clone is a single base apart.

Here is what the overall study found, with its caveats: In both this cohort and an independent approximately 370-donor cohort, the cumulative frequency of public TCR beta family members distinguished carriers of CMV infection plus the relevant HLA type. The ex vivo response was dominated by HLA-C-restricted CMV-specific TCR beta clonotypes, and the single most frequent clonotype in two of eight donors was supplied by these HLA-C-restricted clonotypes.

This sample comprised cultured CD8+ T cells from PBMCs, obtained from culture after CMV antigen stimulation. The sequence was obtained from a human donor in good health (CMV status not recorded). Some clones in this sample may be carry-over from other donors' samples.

The DNA sequence is given as TGTGCCAGCAGTAATAGGGGCGGGGGGTACCAAGAGACCCAGTACTTC. Its translation reads: CASSNRGGGYQETQYF. This chain joins TRBV3-1 to TRBJ2-5; a stretch of 8 junction bases matches TRBD2. CDR1 and CDR2 are drawn from the germline V gene (reference sequence): LGHDT, YNNKEL. After removal of 6 bases from V and 0 bases from J, the junction retains 9 bases not matched to a gene. The CDR3 numbers 16 residues from cysteine through phenylalanine. The CDR3 DNA has 48 bases and is translated from base 1.